The text below deals with one T cell receptor beta chain. Antigen unknown. The source of the sample is a study of monozygotic twins with inflammatory bowel disease. Study-level results: Sharing of clonotypes with others was lower in IBD patients than in healthy twins, and this was especially so with disease activity.

Germline assignment: CDR1 SGHTA and CDR2 FQGNSA. The CDR3 sequence is 12 residues long. TCRdb reprocessed the 5' RACE reads, with one entry per CDR3 protein and no DNA. The repertoire table contains some 440,000 distinct CDR3 sequences. The material sequenced was blood. The receptor was derived from a human donor with ulcerative colitis or Crohn's disease, or a healthy co-twin of an affected twin (not recorded which). The rearrangement links TRBV7-2 to TRBJ2-2. CDR3 in amino acids: CASSPFTGELFF.